This TCR beta chain was recorded in a study of blood T cells in healthy people across ages. General observations from the study: No conclusive comparison of naive versus antigen-experienced cells was possible with unsorted PBMCs.

This clonotype was recorded a few times. Its antigen remains unknown. A J-beta primer mix and a sample-barcoded 5' primer were used in a second PCR of about 7 to 12 cycles. TCRdb itself ran the 5' RACE reads through MiXCR, one entry per CDR3 protein. The data contain approximately 2,000,000 distinct CDR3 sequences, around 40% of them singletons. V was clipped by 8 bases and J by 3 bases, with 14 bases between them. CDR1 is MNHNS and CDR2 is SASEGT in the germline V gene. The CDR3 spans 14 residues. The sequencing sample was made of blood. This TCR was sampled from a human donor in good health. The V gene is TRBV6-1, the J gene TRBJ2-1, with D tentatively TRBD1 or TRBD2 (6 bases each). DNA of the CDR3: TGTGCCAGCGTTCGACAGGAGGGCTACAATGAGCAGTTCTTC. Translation gives CASVRQEGYNEQFF.